This passage covers 10 T cell receptor beta chains from one sample sequenced in a study of cytomegalovirus exposure and HLA in healthy donors. 60 Vbeta and 13 Jbeta primers were used in PCR. Method: immunoSEQ multiplex PCR; TCRdb's copy keeps in-frame clones and lacks some. In the table there are about 120,000 clones, around 66% of which are singletons. Sequencing was done on a sample of PBMCs. These receptors were taken from a man between 18 and 35 years old in good health and CMV-seronegative.

A note on this clone: Other DNA sequences from this sample encode an identical CDR3 as well. The chain uses TRBV5-1 and TRBJ1-1; D remains ambiguous. The CDR3 consists of 15 residues. Germline V gene data show CDR1 as SGHRS and CDR2 as YFSETQ. Trimming removed 4 bases at V and 0 bases at J, with 13 bases between. The CDR3 sequence: CASSPRTGMNTEAFF. The CDR3 DNA sequence: TGCGCCAGCAGCCCGAGGACGGGGATGAACACTGAAGCTTTCTTT.

J is TRBJ2-4 and V is TRBV7-6, with 7 positions matching TRBD2. V lost 1 base, J lost 2 bases, and 11 bases stayed unmatched. This CDR3 spans 18 amino acids. CDR1 and CDR2 (germline): SGHVS, FNYEAQ. This CDR3 is CASSLGPSGASPKNIQYF. The DNA for the CDR3 is TGTGCCAGCAGCTTAGGTCCGAGCGGGGCCTCTCCCAAAAACATTCAGTACTTC.

The V gene is TRBV29-1, the J gene TRBJ2-1; D unclear. Trimming left V 4 bases short and J 0 bases short, with 10 bases between. CDR1 and CDR2 (germline): SQVTM, ANQGSEA. The CDR3 length is 14 residues. The CDR3 protein is CSVVSRSSYNEQFF. CDR3 DNA: TGCAGCGTTGTAAGTAGAAGCTCCTACAATGAGCAGTTCTTC.

This clone occurred a few times. The chain uses TRBV2 and TRBJ1-2, with TRBD1 as a possible D gene (6 bases). The germline gives CDR1 SNHLY, CDR2 FYNNEI. CDR3 length equals 13 residues. V lost 6 bases and J lost 2, with 10 bases in between. The CDR3 DNA follows: TGTGCCAGCAGCACAGGGAAGAACTATGGCTACACCTTC. Encoded protein: CASSTGKNYGYTF.

This chain uses TRBV6-5 with TRBJ2-1; D possibly corresponds to TRBD1 (5 bases). This CDR3 has 15 residues. CDR1 is MNHEY and CDR2 is SVGAGI in the germline V gene. V was cut by 10 bases and J by 0 bases, with 16 bases left in between. The DNA of the CDR3 is TGTGCCACCAAGGAACAGGTCAGCTCCTACAATGAGCAGTTCTTC. It specifies CATKEQVSSYNEQFF.

This rearrangement joins TRBV30 to TRBJ2-5, with 7 bases that match TRBD2. The J call is doubtful: the DNA matches TRBJ2-7 better. Germline-derived CDR1 and CDR2 are GTSNPN and SVGIG (reference sequence). CDR3 length equals 13 residues. DNA of the CDR3: TGTGCCTGGGCTGGGGGGGATTCCTACGAGCAGTACTTC. Residues: CAWAGGDSYEQYF.

This clone was recorded a few times. The chain joins TRBV11-2 to TRBJ1-1, with 10 positions matching TRBD1. The CDR3 is 17 residues long. CDR1 is SGHAT and CDR2 is FQNNGV in the germline V gene. V lost 5 bases, J lost 4 bases, and 13 bases stayed unmatched. CDR3 bases: TGTGCCAGCAGCCCCACCACGGGACAGGGGTTGGGCACTGAAGCTTTCTTT. This gives the protein CASSPTTGQGLGTEAFF.

The V and J genes are TRBV9 and TRBJ1-1; D is unclear. Deletions cut 6 bases from V and 0 bases from J, with 9 bases between. Germline V gene data show CDR1 as SGDLS and CDR2 as YYNGEE. The CDR3 totals 13 residues. The DNA for the CDR3 is TGTGCCAGCACGGAGAGGATGAACACTGAAGCTTTCTTT. This sequence encodes CASTERMNTEAFF.

This clone was seen only a few times. The chain combines TRBV27 with TRBJ1-2; no firm D call. The V gene's germline CDR1 is MNHEY and CDR2 SMNVEV (reference sequence). The CDR3 extends over 13 amino acids. Trimming stripped 4 bases from V and 2 bases from J, with 8 bases between. CDR3 residues: CASSWRENYGYTF. The CDR3 DNA reads as TGTGCCAGCAGTTGGCGGGAGAACTATGGCTACACCTTC.

V gene TRBV4-1 combines with J gene TRBJ2-1; D remains unclear. This CDR3 is 15 amino acids long. Trimming removed 1 base from V and 8 bases from J, with 15 bases in between. CDR1 and CDR2 (germline): MGHRA, YSYEKL. CDR3 protein: CASSQAHMGADEQFF. The CDR3 DNA sequence: TGCGCCAGCAGCCAAGCCCACATGGGTGCGGATGAGCAGTTCTTC.